Listed below are T cell receptor beta chains from one sample, sequenced in a study of vaccination effects on CD4 cells after COVID-19. Antigens of these TCRs are unknown. Sequenced by immunoSEQ multiplex PCR; TCRdb stores in-frame clones only, minus some. The top ten clones hold 8% to 11% of a sample with 73,000 or so clones, about four fifths of them seen once. The sequencing here drew on CD4+ T cells from PBMCs cultured with SARS-CoV-2 spike peptides, taken before COVID-19 vaccination. The receptor set was obtained from a human donor who received a COVID-19 vaccine. Each CDR3 is given with its conserved first and last residue. D genes are given only for firm matches. The listing skips clone size in some rows; elsewhere it reads once, few, many or a size class.

J gene,clone size,D gene,V gene,CDR3 DNA,CDR3 protein
TRBJ1-4,-,-,TRBV5-1,TGCGCCAGCAGCTTTGGATTAGGTGAAAAACTGTTTTTT,CASSFGLGEKLFF
TRBJ1-4,-,-,TRBV7-9,TGTGCCAGCAGCTTTCGCGGAGGGGTTAATGAAAAACTGTTTTTT,CASSFRGGVNEKLFF
TRBJ1-1,-,-,TRBV9,TGTGCCAGCAGCGTAGCTTCACAGGCCTTCTTT,CASSVASQAFF
TRBJ2-3,-,-,TRBV12-3/TRBV12-4,TGTGCCAGCAGTTTATCAGATACGCAGTATTTT,CASSLSDTQYF
TRBJ1-5,-,-,TRBV21-1,TGTGCCAGCAGCGGTTCGCAGGGCTATAGCAATCAGCCCCAGCATTTT,CASSGSQGYSNQPQHF
TRBJ2-5,-,TRBD2,TRBV9,TGTGCCAGCAGCGTAGCTAGTGCGGGGCCGACTAGCGGGGCTCGAGAGACCCAGTACTTC,CASSVASAGPTSGARETQYF
TRBJ1-1,-,TRBD1,TRBV18,TGTGCCAGCTCACGGGGGACAGACACTGAAGCTTTCTTT,CASSRGTDTEAFF
TRBJ1-2,few,TRBD1,TRBV5-4,TGTGCCAGCAGCTTGATGGGTCAGGGGGCCTATGGCTACACCTTC,CASSLMGQGAYGYTF
TRBJ2-1,-,-,TRBV4-2,TGTGCCAGCAGCCAAGATTACAATGAGCAGTTCTTC,CASSQDYNEQFF
TRBJ2-1,-,-,TRBV5-1,TGCGCCAGCAGCACCGCGGCGAGCTCCTACAATGAGCAGTTCTTC,CASSTAASSYNEQFF
TRBJ2-3,-,-,TRBV5-6,TGTGCCAGCAGCTCCCCCCCCAGACAGCCAGATACGCAGTATTTT,CASSSPPRQPDTQYF
TRBJ1-1,-,-,TRBV29-1,TGCAGCGGGGCGGACACTGAAGCTTTCTTT,CSGADTEAFF
TRBJ1-2,-,TRBD1,TRBV19,TGTGCCAGTACCTTCTCCGGACAGGGCTCCGGCTACACCTTC,CASTFSGQGSGYTF